This entry lists 5 T cell receptor beta chains sequenced from one sample in a study of T cells in Graves' hyperthyroidism and ophthalmopathy. Template material for amplifying TCR beta CDR3 regions consisted of RNA transcripts. A set of HTBI primers served as the primers for a first-round RT-PCR of the TCR CDR3. TCRdb used MiXCR to reprocess the multiplex PCR reads, holding one entry per CDR3 protein. The data contain 250,000 to 300,000 distinct CDR3 sequences, about 14% of them singletons. The sequencing input was blood. These receptors all stem from a woman between 40 and 55 years old with Graves' hyperthyroidism that later progressed to Graves' ophthalmopathy.

At least ten counts were recorded for this clonotype. V and J are TRBV28 and TRBJ2-5, with D perhaps matching TRBD1 or TRBD2 (5 bases each). Per germline, CDR1 MDHEN and CDR2 SYDVKM. Trimming removed 6 bases from V and 0 bases from J, with 17 bases in between. This CDR3 contains 16 residues. The CDR3 spells CASRWWRKGYQETQYF. CDR3 sequence (DNA): TGTGCCAGCAGATGGTGGAGGAAGGGGTACCAAGAGACCCAGTACTTC. Full variable domain (missing parts from reference TRBV28 and TRBJ2-5): DVKVTQSSRYLVKRTGEKVFLECVQDMDHENMFWYRQDPGLGLRLIYFSYDVKMKEKGDIPEGYSVSREKKERFSLILESASTNQTSMYLCASRWWRKGYQETQYFGPGTRLLVL.

This clonotype was observed many times. This rearrangement joins TRBV5-1 to TRBJ1-6; D remains ambiguous. The CDR3 spans 13 residues. CDR1 is SGHRS and CDR2 is YFSETQ in the germline V gene. V was cut by 0 bases and J by 8 bases, with 6 bases left in between. This chain's CDR3 is CASSLAMDSPLHF. DNA for the CDR3: TGCGCCAGCAGCTTGGCGATGGATTCACCCCTCCACTTT.

The chain is built from TRBV9 and TRBJ2-6; 7 bases map to TRBD1. CDR1 is SGDLS and CDR2 is YYNGEE in the germline V gene. The junction had 6 bases not matched to a gene; V was cut back by 0 bases and J by 0 bases. This CDR3 has 18 amino acids. The CDR3 sequence: CASSVGRDSSSGANVLTF. CDR3 nucleotide sequence: TGTGCCAGCAGCGTAGGCCGGGACAGTAGCTCTGGGGCCAACGTCCTGACTTTC.

This clonotype has at least ten counts. The rearrangement links TRBV3-1 to TRBJ1-1, with a possible D match to TRBD1 (6 bases). V was clipped by 3 bases and J by 4 bases, with 6 bases between them. In germline, CDR1 is LGHDT, CDR2 YNNKEL (reference sequence). The CDR3 consists of 12 residues. As DNA, the CDR3 is TGTGCCAGCAGCCAGACAGGCACTGAAGCTTTCTTT. Its translation is CASSQTGTEAFF.

This clonotype was counted at least ten times. J is TRBJ2-2 and V is TRBV5-8; D is unclear. Germline loops: CDR1 SGHTS, CDR2 YDEGEE. CDR3 length equals 15 residues. V was cut by 0 bases and J by 5 bases, with 11 bases left in between. The CDR3 DNA reads TGTGCCAGCAGCTTGGACCCTGGTAGGACCGGGGAGCTGTTTTTT. This codes for CASSLDPGRTGELFF.